Listed here are 27 T cell receptor beta chains from one sample, sequenced in a study of blood T cell repertoires in COVID-19. The assay was immunoSEQ multiplex PCR, and TCRdb's table has in-frame clones only and misses some. The sample lists 140,000 or so clones, around 89% occurring once. Sequencing was carried out using peripheral blood. The receptors originated from a human donor with COVID-19, enrolled during active disease. The donor label of this sample is uncertain.

This clone is a singleton in its sample. The V gene is TRBV5-1, the J gene TRBJ2-3; 9 bases fit TRBD2. V lost 0 bases, J lost 4 bases, and 9 bases stayed unmatched. Germline-derived CDR1 and CDR2 are SGHRS and YFSETQ. The CDR3 runs 17 residues. In DNA form, the CDR3 reads TGCGCCAGCAGCTTGGGGGGCGCGGGGGGGCCGTCAGATACGCAGTATTTT. Its protein is CASSLGGAGGPSDTQYF.

The V gene is TRBV5-1, the J gene TRBJ1-1, with D possibly being TRBD1 (6 bases). The germline V gene encodes CDR1 SGHRS and CDR2 YFSETQ. This CDR3 has 16 residues. With 2 bases removed from V and 4 bases from J, the gap between germline ends came to 18 bases. CDR3 bases: TGCGCCAGCAGCTTTACTTACAGGGCAGCAGGCACTGAAGCTTTCTTT. It is translated as CASSFTYRAAGTEAFF.

This chain links TRBV25-1 with TRBJ1-1; 7 bases are a match to TRBD1. Germline CDR1 is MGHDK and CDR2 is SYGVNS. V gave up 0 bases and J gave up 6 bases; unmatched junction bases: 4. The length of the CDR3 is 14 residues. The CDR3 loop reads CASSEYDRDAEAFF. Written as DNA, the CDR3 is TGTGCCAGCAGTGAATATGACAGGGACGCTGAAGCTTTCTTT. Using reference TRBV25-1 and TRBJ1-1 for the parts outside the CDR3, the full variable domain is EADIYQTPRYLVIGTGKKITLECSQTMGHDKMYWYQQDPGMELHLIHYSYGVNSTEKGDLSSESTVSRIRTEHFPLTLESARPSHTSQYLCASSEYDRDAEAFFGQGTRLTVV.

The chain recombines TRBV9 with TRBJ2-3; D might be TRBD1 (6 bases). V was shortened by 0 bases and J by 4 bases, with 21 bases between the two germline ends. Germline V gene lookup returns CDR1 SGDLS and CDR2 YYNGEE. The CDR3 runs to 18 residues. The CDR3 bases are TGTGCCAGCAGCGTAGCCGCTTCGTTACAGGGATTCGCAGATACGCAGTATTTT. Amino acids: CASSVAASLQGFADTQYF. The whole variable domain, filled in from reference TRBV9 and TRBJ2-3, reads DSGVTQTPKHLITATGQRVTLRCSPRSGDLSVYWYQQSLDQGLQFLIQYYNGEERAKGNILERFSAQQFPDLHSELNLSSLELGDSALYFCASSVAASLQGFADTQYFGPGTRLTVL.

A word on this clone: Other DNA sequences within the sample encode an identical CDR3. The chain's CDR3 is CASSLGQGGDTQYF. The CDR3 DNA reads TGCGCCAGCAGCTTGGGGCAGGGCGGCGATACGCAGTATTTT. The chain links TRBV5-1 to TRBJ2-3; D perhaps matches TRBD1 (5 bases). Germline V gives CDR1 SGHRS, CDR2 YFSETQ. Trimming removed 0 bases at V and 6 bases at J, with 11 bases between. The length of the CDR3 is 14 residues.

The chain recombines TRBV10-2 with TRBJ2-7; D perhaps matches TRBD2 (5 bases). CDR3 length: 14 residues. Between the trimmed V and J ends, which lost 3 bases and 7 bases, there was a span of 16 bases. Germline loops: CDR1 WSHSY, CDR2 SAAADI. The CDR3 bases are TGCGCCAGCAGTGATCGGAAGGGAGTGGAAGAGCAGTACTTC. Encoded protein: CASSDRKGVEEQYF.

DNA of the CDR3: TGTGCCTCCGACGGAGGTGGATCTGGAAACACCATATATTTT. Its protein product is CASDGGGSGNTIYF. J is TRBJ1-3 and V is TRBV19; no reliable D call. Trimming took 11 bases from V and 1 from J, leaving 15 bases between them. This CDR3 has 14 amino acids. Per germline, CDR1 LNHDA and CDR2 SQIVND (reference sequence).

The V call is TRBV13, the J call TRBJ2-5; D may be TRBD2 (6 bases). V was pared by 0 bases and J by 4 bases, with 12 bases between. Germline CDR1 and CDR2: PRHDT and FYEKMQ (reference sequence). The CDR3 totals 15 residues. This CDR3 is CASSLGGGMGETQYF. CDR3 in DNA: TGTGCCAGCAGCTTAGGAGGAGGGATGGGAGAGACCCAGTACTTC.

The rearrangement uses TRBV4-1 and TRBJ1-6; D is perhaps TRBD1 (6 bases). This CDR3 contains 16 residues. V gave up 2 bases and J gave up 7 bases, with 15 bases separating them. Per the germline V gene, CDR1 is MGHRA and CDR2 is YSYEKL. CDR3 amino acids: CASSQLGGALNSPLHF. The CDR3, as DNA: TGCGCCAGCAGCCAACTGGGGGGGGCGTTGAATTCACCCCTCCACTTT.

In this sample, this clone turned up a few times. The gene calls are TRBV4-1 and TRBJ2-7; 9 bases map to TRBD1. The V gene's germline CDR1 is MGHRA and CDR2 YSYEKL. J gave up 3 bases and V 4 bases, and 4 bases lay outside the gene matches. CDR3 length: 14 amino acids. The CDR3 bases are TGCGCCAGCAGCCGGGCGGGACAGGGCTACGAGCAGTACTTC. This sequence encodes CASSRAGQGYEQYF.

This clone showed up just once. The chain links TRBV5-4 to TRBJ1-3, with D tentatively TRBD1 (6 bases). This CDR3 is built from 15 residues. Deletions cut 4 bases from V and 4 bases from J, with 15 bases between. Germline CDR1 reads SGHNT; CDR2 reads YYREEE (reference sequence). The CDR3 sequence is CASSSGAGAGNTIYF. The CDR3 bases are TGTGCCAGCAGCAGTGGCGCAGGGGCCGGAAACACCATATATTTT.

V usage is TRBV6-1 and J usage is TRBJ1-2; 9 bases map to TRBD1. This CDR3 contains 16 residues. Unmatched junction bases numbered 5, after V lost 0 bases and J lost 3 bases. Per the germline V gene, CDR1 is MNHNS and CDR2 is SASEGT. CDR3 in DNA: TGTGCCAGCAGTGAAGCGTTTACAGGGGGCGACTATGGCTACACCTTC. Encoded protein: CASSEAFTGGDYGYTF.

The rearrangement links TRBV5-1 to TRBJ2-7, with TRBD2 identical over 7 bases. CDR3 length equals 15 residues. Germline V CDR1 and CDR2: SGHRS, YFSETQ. V was pared by 4 bases and J by 2 bases, with 9 bases of the junction left unmatched. CDR3 DNA: TGCGCCAGCAGCGGAATACCCGGGACTACCTACGAGCAGTACTTC. This encodes CASSGIPGTTYEQYF. Full variable domain (rest looked up from reference TRBV5-1 and TRBJ2-7): KAGVTQTPRYLIKTRGQQVTLSCSPISGHRSVSWYQQTPGQGLQFLFEYFSETQRNKGNFPGRFSGRQFSNSRSEMNVSTLELGDSALYLCASSGIPGTTYEQYFGPGTRLTVT.

This clone was found a few times. The rearrangement links TRBV7-2 to TRBJ1-2; D gene uncertain. The ends were cut back, 7 bases at V and 5 bases at J, with 14 bases in the middle. The CDR3 runs 13 residues. Germline CDR1 SGHTA, CDR2 FQGNSA. CDR3: CASKIGREYGYTF. CDR3 nucleotides: TGTGCCAGCAAAATTGGACGGGAGTATGGCTACACCTTC.

The gene calls are TRBV4-1 and TRBJ2-2; D is uncertain. The CDR3 loop spans 14 amino acids. CDR1 MGHRA and CDR2 YSYEKL come from the germline V gene. V was shortened by 3 bases and J by 9 bases, with 14 bases between the two germline ends. The CDR3 DNA reads TGCGCCAGCAGCCAGCCGCAAGAGTCCCGGGAGCTGTTTTTT. The encoded protein is CASSQPQESRELFF.

This clone was counted at least ten times. The CDR3 is CASSIKTYEQYF. The CDR3, as DNA: TGTGCCAGCAGCATCAAAACCTACGAGCAGTACTTC. The chain is built from TRBV7-9 and TRBJ2-7; D unclear. The V gene lost 5 bases and the J gene lost 2 bases, with 7 bases spanning the gap. This CDR3 spans 12 amino acids. In germline, CDR1 is SEHNR, CDR2 FQNEAQ (reference sequence).

The chain has TRBV2 and TRBJ1-6; TRBD1 agrees at 9 bases. J was trimmed by 6 bases and V by 5 bases; bases with no gene match: 2. This CDR3 has 14 residues. Germline loops: CDR1 SNHLY, CDR2 FYNNEI. The CDR3 protein is CASSMDRGNSPLHF. The CDR3 DNA is TGTGCCAGCAGTATGGACAGGGGTAATTCACCCCTCCACTTT. Full variable domain (rest looked up from reference TRBV2 and TRBJ1-6): EPEVTQTPSHQVTQMGQEVILRCVPISNHLYFYWYRQILGQKVEFLVSFYNNEISEKSEIFDDQFSVERPDGSNFTLKIRSTKLEDSAMYFCASSMDRGNSPLHFGNGTRLTVT.

This CDR3 reads CASGLGRSYEQYF. The CDR3, as DNA: TGTGCCAGCGGCTTGGGGCGCTCCTACGAGCAGTACTTC. This chain connects TRBV27 to TRBJ2-7, with D perhaps matching TRBD1 (5 bases). Between the trimmed V and J ends, which lost 8 bases and 0 bases, there was a span of 11 bases. CDR3 length equals 13 residues. Germline CDR1 reads MNHEY; CDR2 reads SMNVEV (reference sequence).

Only a few counts were recorded for this clone. V is TRBV11-2 and J is TRBJ1-5, with TRBD1 as a possible D gene (6 bases). Germline CDR1 is SGHAT and CDR2 is FQNNGV. The V gene lost 0 bases and the J gene lost 4 bases, with 7 bases spanning the gap. The CDR3 has 14 residues. The CDR3 region has the DNA TGTGCCAGCAGCTTAGACCAGGGGAATCAGCCCCAGCATTTT. Its protein product is CASSLDQGNQPQHF.

The V gene is TRBV5-4, the J gene TRBJ1-2, with 7 bases identical to TRBD1. Germline-derived CDR1 and CDR2 are SGHNT and YYREEE (reference sequence). Trimming cost V 5 bases and J 1 base; bases outside gene matches: 8. The CDR3 spans 15 residues. The CDR3 loop is CASRRRGPINYGYTF. CDR3 coding DNA: TGTGCCAGCAGGCGTAGGGGGCCTATTAACTATGGCTACACCTTC.

J is TRBJ2-2 and V is TRBV27, with D tentatively TRBD2 (6 bases). Germline assignment: CDR1 MNHEY and CDR2 SMNVEV (reference sequence). The CDR3 spans 13 residues. V was shortened by 8 bases and J by 11 bases, with 18 bases between the two germline ends. CDR3 protein: CASATGTPKELFF. In nucleotides, the CDR3 is TGTGCCAGCGCCACCGGGACTCCTAAAGAGCTGTTTTTT.

The genes are TRBV7-9 and TRBJ1-2; possibly TRBD1 for D (6 bases). Trimming left V 5 bases short and J 3 bases short, with 13 bases between. The CDR3 length is 14 residues. CDR1 is SEHNR, CDR2 FQNEAQ, per germline (reference sequence). The CDR3 spells CASSQGTHDYGYTF. CDR3 sequence (DNA): TGTGCCAGCAGCCAGGGGACCCACGACTATGGCTACACCTTC. Complete variable domain (other parts from reference TRBV7-9 and TRBJ1-2): DTGVSQNPRHKITKRGQNVTFRCDPISEHNRLYWYRQTLGQGPEFLTYFQNEAQLEKSRLLSDRFSAERPKGSFSTLEIQRTEQGDSAMYLCASSQGTHDYGYTFGSGTRLTVV.

This clone was recorded once. The chain is built from TRBV11-3 and TRBJ2-1; 7 bases are a match to TRBD2. CDR1 SGHNT and CDR2 YENEEA come from the germline V gene. The V segment lost 1 base and the J segment 9 bases; nucleotides outside the gene matches: 6. This CDR3 is 14 amino acids long. The CDR3 sequence: CASSLGLASVEQFF. Written as DNA, the CDR3 is TGTGCCAGCAGCTTAGGACTAGCATCCGTTGAGCAGTTCTTC.

This chain links TRBV7-3 with TRBJ2-7; tentative D call: TRBD2 (6 bases). The CDR3 extends over 14 amino acids. V dropped 1 base and J dropped 3 bases, with 10 bases sitting between them. Per the germline V gene, CDR1 is SGHTA and CDR2 is FQGTGA. The CDR3 sequence is CASSLKGGIYEQYF. CDR3 coding DNA: TGTGCCAGCAGCTTAAAGGGCGGGATCTACGAGCAGTACTTC.

The chain combines TRBV3-1 (or the pseudogene TRBV3-2) with TRBJ2-2; possibly TRBD1 for D (6 bases). This CDR3 region has 14 residues. Germline CDR1 LGHDT, CDR2 YNNKEL (reference sequence). The V and J ends lost 4 bases and 4 bases respectively, with 10 bases between them. The CDR3 loop is CASSPTGSTGELFF. DNA for the CDR3: TGTGCCAGCAGCCCCACAGGGTCCACCGGGGAGCTGTTTTTT.

The chain employs TRBV6-5 and TRBJ1-1, with TRBD1 identical over 7 bases. Germline assignment: CDR1 MNHEY and CDR2 SVGAGI. V lost 4 bases and J lost 5; bases outside the gene matches: 13. This CDR3 spans 16 amino acids. This CDR3 reads CASSSGQERRNTEAFF. CDR3 bases: TGTGCCAGCAGTTCAGGACAGGAGAGGCGGAATACTGAAGCTTTCTTT.

This chain uses TRBV7-3 with TRBJ2-2; D unresolved. The CDR3 is 13 residues long. In germline, CDR1 is SGHTA, CDR2 FQGTGA. The V gene lost 5 bases and the J gene lost 6 bases, with 10 bases spanning the gap. The CDR3 loop is CASSPLLSGELFF. In DNA, the CDR3 is TGTGCCAGCAGCCCCCTTCTCTCCGGGGAGCTGTTTTTT.